Presented here are 18 T cell receptor beta chains from one specimen sequenced in a study of blood T cell repertoires in COVID-19 (dated by TCRdb to about 2020). Receptors were amplified or captured by the immunoSEQ multiplex PCR assay. Drawn from immuneACCESS, this table holds only the in-frame rearrangements with V and J called that TCRdb kept. Clones are partly lost; checked studies trace under half to an unresolved V gene and leave the rest unexplained. Present in this sample are almost 95,000 clones, about 86% of which were seen just once. The top ten constitute approximately 6.8% of the sample. Sequenced sample: peripheral blood. The receptors shown here come from a man in his 60s with acute or convalescent COVID-19.

The V call is TRBV30, the J call TRBJ1-1; 10 nucleotides match TRBD1. CDR1 is GTSNPN, CDR2 SVGIG, per germline (reference sequence). V lost 3 bases and J lost 9; bases outside the gene matches: 13. The CDR3 has 15 residues. Here the CDR3 reads CAWSGGYRDRGKAFF. CDR3 coding DNA: TGTGCCTGGAGCGGCGGATACCGGGACAGGGGAAAAGCTTTCTTT.

This chain links TRBV4-1 with TRBJ1-2; 8 positions agree with TRBD1. The CDR3 is 14 amino acids. The V gene's germline CDR1 is MGHRA and CDR2 YSYEKL. V was pared by 3 bases and J by 4 bases, with 4 bases of the junction left unmatched. The CDR3 DNA is TGCGCCAGCAGCCAGACGACAGGGGCCTATGGCTACACCTTC. Translating gives CASSQTTGAYGYTF.

The chain links TRBV30 to TRBJ1-4, with 9 positions matching TRBD1. Germline V CDR1 and CDR2: GTSNPN, SVGIG (reference sequence). This CDR3 is 14 amino acids long. J was trimmed by 7 bases and V by 2 bases; bases with no gene match: 5. CDR3 loop: CAWSRGTGSEKLFF. CDR3 nucleotide sequence: TGTGCCTGGAGTCGCGGGACAGGGTCTGAAAAACTGTTTTTT.

The chain recombines TRBV10-3 with TRBJ1-1; TRBD1 might be the D (6 bases). The CDR3 extends over 13 amino acids. V was trimmed by 6 bases and J by 4 bases, leaving 12 bases between them. CDR1 is ENHRY and CDR2 is SYGVKD in the germline V gene. Here the CDR3 DNA reads TGTGCCATCAGAAACAGGGAGGGCACTGAAGCTTTCTTT. Translation: CAIRNREGTEAFF.

The chain recombines TRBV28 with TRBJ2-1; a possible D gene is TRBD2 (6 bases). The CDR3 is 12 amino acids. The V gene's germline CDR1 is MDHEN and CDR2 SYDVKM. With 3 bases removed from V and 9 bases from J, the gap between germline ends came to 9 bases. CDR3 sequence (DNA): TGTGCCAGCAGTTTTGGGGGGAGTGAGCAGTTCTTC. Its translation: CASSFGGSEQFF.

This clone was counted only a few times. This chain joins TRBV19 and TRBJ1-1; tentatively, D is TRBD1 (5 bases). Germline V lookup: CDR1 LNHDA, CDR2 SQIVND (reference sequence). This CDR3 region has 14 residues. V was trimmed by 8 bases and J by 0 bases, leaving 13 bases between them. CDR3 DNA sequence: TGTGCCAGTGACCAGGGAAATATGAACACTGAAGCTTTCTTT. Translation gives CASDQGNMNTEAFF. Using reference TRBV19 and TRBJ1-1 for the parts outside the CDR3, the full variable domain is DGGITQSPKYLFRKEGQNVTLSCEQNLNHDAMYWYRQDPGQGLRLIYYSQIVNDFQKGDIAEGYSVSREKKESFPLTVTSAQKNPTAFYLCASDQGNMNTEAFFGQGTRLTVV.

The chain recombines TRBV7-3 with TRBJ2-2; possibly TRBD1 for D (5 bases). Looked up from germline, CDR1 is SGHTA and CDR2 is FQGTGA. Trimming pared 5 bases from V and 3 bases from J, leaving 10 bases between. This CDR3 region has 14 residues. The DNA for the CDR3 is TGTGCCAGCAGCCCCGGCAGGGACACCGGGGAGCTGTTTTTT. Translated, it gives CASSPGRDTGELFF.

This rearrangement joins TRBV10-2 to TRBJ1-1, with 7 bases matching TRBD1. J gave up 6 bases and V 4 bases, and 5 bases lay outside the gene matches. Per the germline V gene, CDR1 is WSHSY and CDR2 is SAAADI. This CDR3 comprises 13 residues. The CDR3 DNA reads TGCGCCAGCAGTGGACAGGGTAGGTCTGAAGCTTTCTTT. Its protein product is CASSGQGRSEAFF.

This sequence joins TRBV18 and TRBJ2-4; 11 bases fit TRBD2. The CDR3 consists of 17 residues. Germline assignment: CDR1 KGHSH and CDR2 LQKENI. Trimming took 1 base from V and 1 from J; bases not matched to a gene: 3. CDR3 sequence: CASSPRGTSGAKNIQYF. DNA for the CDR3: TGTGCCAGCTCACCACGAGGGACTAGCGGTGCCAAAAACATTCAGTACTTC.

V usage is TRBV21-1 and J usage is TRBJ1-5; the DNA was not used to check the table's D call, TRBD1. TRBV21-1 is designated a pseudogene. The CDR3 loop spans 16 amino acids. The CDR3 sequence: CASSKAHRTGRQPQHF. The CDR3, as DNA: TGTGCCAGCAGCAAAGCCCACCGGACAGGGCGGCAGCCCCAGCATTTT.

The rearrangement links TRBV3-1 (or the pseudogene TRBV3-2) to TRBJ1-2, with D possibly TRBD1 on 6 matching bases. The germline V and J ends were trimmed by 3 bases and 2 bases, with 16 bases remaining between them. Germline CDR1 and CDR2: LGHDT and YNNKEL (reference sequence). CDR3 length: 16 residues. The CDR3 sequence is CASSQFTGLGNYGYTF. The DNA for the CDR3 is TGTGCCAGCAGCCAGTTTACAGGGTTAGGGAACTATGGCTACACCTTC.

The chain joins TRBV5-1 to TRBJ1-1; D remains ambiguous. The germline V gene has CDR1 SGHRS and CDR2 YFSETQ. The CDR3 has 14 residues. Trimming took off 1 base at V and 1 base at J, with 8 bases between the two ends. The CDR3 here is CASSLSGTNTEAFF. CDR3 bases: TGCGCCAGCAGCTTGTCAGGAACGAACACTGAAGCTTTCTTT.

The chain carries TRBV21-1 and TRBJ2-3; the table's TRBD1 call for D was not verified on the DNA. TRBV21-1 is listed as a pseudogene. The CDR3 is 16 amino acids. CDR3 DNA: TGTGCCAGCAGCAAAGCGCTTCGACAGGGAACAGATACGCAGTATTTT. Translating it yields CASSKALRQGTDTQYF.

V usage is TRBV7-2 and J usage is TRBJ2-2; D call uncertain. CDR3 length: 13 residues. V lost 5 bases to trimming and J lost 2 bases, with 6 bases between them. Looked up from germline, CDR1 is SGHTA and CDR2 is FQGNSA. The CDR3 sequence is CASSPSNTGELFF. The CDR3 nucleotides read TGTGCCAGCAGCCCCTCTAACACCGGGGAGCTGTTTTTT.

This clone was counted between two and nine times. This chain connects TRBV27 to TRBJ1-2, with 7 bases that match TRBD1. The length of the CDR3 is 14 residues. V lost 6 bases to trimming and J lost 5 bases; unmatched junction nucleotides: 9. The germline gives CDR1 MNHEY, CDR2 SMNVEV (reference sequence). The CDR3 protein is CASSPRGVAYGYTF. In nucleotides, the CDR3 is TGTGCCAGCAGCCCCAGGGGGGTTGCTTATGGCTACACCTTC.

V usage is TRBV18 and J usage is TRBJ1-2, with TRBD1 matching 7 bases. This CDR3 has 19 residues. Germline CDR1 reads KGHSH; CDR2 reads LQKENI. V lost 3 bases to trimming and J lost 0 bases; unmatched junction nucleotides: 16. The DNA of the CDR3 is TGTGCCAGCTCACCTTGGCTCGTTCAAGGGACAGCCGCTAACTATGGCTACACCTTC. Translated: CASSPWLVQGTAANYGYTF.

The chain combines TRBV6-5 with TRBJ1-1; no clear D gene. Trimming pared 2 bases from V and 0 bases from J, leaving 4 bases between. CDR1 and CDR2 (germline): MNHEY, SVGAGI. The CDR3 spans 13 residues. The CDR3 is CASSYTLNTEAFF. CDR3 nucleotide sequence: TGTGCCAGCAGTTACACATTGAACACTGAAGCTTTCTTT.

The rearrangement links TRBV2 to TRBJ1-2; 8 bases agree with TRBD1. The V and J ends lost 4 bases and 2 bases, in that order; junction bases with no gene match: 6. Germline CDR1 is SNHLY and CDR2 is FYNNEI. The CDR3 loop spans 15 amino acids. CDR3 sequence (DNA): TGTGCCAGCAGTGTAGGTGGGACAGGAAACTATGGCTACACCTTC. Protein: CASSVGGTGNYGYTF.